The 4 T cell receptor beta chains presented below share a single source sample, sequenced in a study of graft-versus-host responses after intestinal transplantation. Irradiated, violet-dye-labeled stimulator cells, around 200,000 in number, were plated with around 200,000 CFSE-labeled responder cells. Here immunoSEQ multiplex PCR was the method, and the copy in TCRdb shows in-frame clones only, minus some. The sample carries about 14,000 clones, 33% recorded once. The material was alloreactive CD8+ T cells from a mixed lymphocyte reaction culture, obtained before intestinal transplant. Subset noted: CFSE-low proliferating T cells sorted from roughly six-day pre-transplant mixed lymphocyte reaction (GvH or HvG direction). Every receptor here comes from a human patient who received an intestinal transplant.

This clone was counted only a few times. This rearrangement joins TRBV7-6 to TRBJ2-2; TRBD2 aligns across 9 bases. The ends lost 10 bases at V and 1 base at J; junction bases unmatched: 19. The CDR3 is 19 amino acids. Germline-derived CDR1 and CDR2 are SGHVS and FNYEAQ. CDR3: CAIPRFASGANKNTGELFF. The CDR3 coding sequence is TGTGCCATTCCCAGGTTCGCTAGCGGGGCGAATAAGAACACCGGGGAGCTGTTTTTT.

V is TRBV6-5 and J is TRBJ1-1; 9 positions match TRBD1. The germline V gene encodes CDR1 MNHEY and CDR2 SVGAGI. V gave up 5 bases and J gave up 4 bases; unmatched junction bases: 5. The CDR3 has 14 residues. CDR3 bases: TGTGCCAGCAGTATACAGGGGGCGAGCACTGAAGCTTTCTTT. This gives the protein CASSIQGASTEAFF.

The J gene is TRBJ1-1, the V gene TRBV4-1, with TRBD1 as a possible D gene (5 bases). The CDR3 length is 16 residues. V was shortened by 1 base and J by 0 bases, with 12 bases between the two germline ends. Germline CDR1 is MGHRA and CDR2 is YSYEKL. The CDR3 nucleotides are TGCGCCAGCAGCCAAGTAGCGGGGGACGTGAACACTGAAGCTTTCTTT. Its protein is CASSQVAGDVNTEAFF.

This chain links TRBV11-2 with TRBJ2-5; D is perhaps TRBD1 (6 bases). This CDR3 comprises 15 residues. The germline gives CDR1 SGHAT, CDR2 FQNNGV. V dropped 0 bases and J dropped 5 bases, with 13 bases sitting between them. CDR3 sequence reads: CASSLETGNLETQYF. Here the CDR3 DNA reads TGTGCCAGCAGCTTAGAAACAGGGAATCTGGAGACCCAGTACTTC.